Below, 9 T cell receptor beta chains from the same sample are listed, as sequenced in a study of spatial heterogeneity in lung cancer. Study-wide findings and caveats: Tracking of tumor mutation counts was seen in expanded intratumoral alpha and beta TCR counts.

TCRdb processed the 5' RACE reads anew with MiXCR; each CDR3 protein has one entry. The repertoire has about 100,000 distinct CDR3 sequences, around 4.8% of them found once; the top ten carry 21%. No antigen has been assigned to these receptors. The time point denotes: sample taken at primary tumor resection. Sample: lung tumor tissue, taken at surgery. The receptors were sampled from a male donor with early-stage non-small cell lung cancer.

Ten or more counts support this clonotype. The V gene is TRBV28, the J gene TRBJ2-7; no firm D call. CDR1 MDHEN and CDR2 SYDVKM come from the germline V gene. Trimming shortened V by 6 bases and J by 1 base, and 10 bases separated the two germline ends. The CDR3 spans 13 residues. The CDR3 nucleotides read TGTGCCAGCAGGAGGACCGGATCCTACGAGCAGTACTTC. It codes for CASRRTGSYEQYF.

This clonotype was observed many times. V gene TRBV6-2 or TRBV6-3 combines with J gene TRBJ2-1; unclear D gene. This CDR3 has 14 amino acids. Trimming cost V 0 bases and J 2 bases, with 5 bases left between them. CDR1 MNHEY and CDR2 SVGEGT come from the germline V gene. In DNA, the CDR3 is TGTGCCAGCAGTTACTCGTCGACCTACAATGAGCAGTTCTTC. Its protein product is CASSYSSTYNEQFF.

This clonotype was found a few times. The chain couples TRBV10-3 to TRBJ2-4, with TRBD1 identical over 8 bases. J was trimmed by 1 base and V by 10 bases; bases with no gene match: 6. The CDR3 is 14 amino acids. Looked up from germline, CDR1 is ENHRY and CDR2 is SYGVKD. CDR3 residues: CATQGAEAKNIQYF. CDR3 DNA: TGTGCCACCCAGGGGGCCGAGGCCAAAAACATTCAGTACTTC.

This clonotype was seen ten or more times. The chain has TRBV6-5 and TRBJ2-3; 9 nucleotides line up with TRBD2. The length of the CDR3 is 15 residues. Trimming took 4 bases from V and 3 from J; bases not matched to a gene: 5. Germline V gene data show CDR1 as MNHEY and CDR2 as SVGAGI. The CDR3 spells CASSSVAGVTDTQYF. CDR3 DNA: TGTGCCAGCAGTTCCGTAGCGGGAGTGACAGATACGCAGTATTTT.

This clonotype has ten or more counts. The chain links TRBV29-1 to TRBJ2-7; 9 bases map to TRBD1. This CDR3 spans 14 amino acids. V shed 2 bases and J 6 bases; nucleotides not matched to a gene: 8. The germline V gene encodes CDR1 SQVTM and CDR2 ANQGSEA. CDR3 amino acids: CSVELDRGYGEQYF. The CDR3 DNA sequence: TGCAGCGTTGAATTGGACAGGGGCTATGGCGAGCAGTACTTC.

The table lists this clonotype with many counts. The rearrangement links TRBV24-1 to TRBJ2-3; 9 nucleotides align to TRBD2. There are 16 residues in the CDR3. Germline CDR1 KGHDR, CDR2 SFDVKD. The V gene end was trimmed by 4 bases and the J gene end by 1 base; junction bases not matched to a gene: 5. The CDR3 protein is CATSENKRGGTDTQYF. CDR3 nucleotides: TGTGCCACCAGTGAAAACAAGCGGGGGGGCACAGATACGCAGTATTTT.

This clonotype was counted ten times or more. The V gene is TRBV20-1, the J gene TRBJ2-3; 12 bases are a match to TRBD2. This CDR3 region has 15 residues. Germline values: CDR1 DFQATT, CDR2 SNEGSKA (reference sequence). Trimming cost V 8 bases and J 5 bases; bases outside gene matches: 11. CDR3 sequence (DNA): TGCAGTTTACTAGCGGGAGGTTGGCTAGTAGATACGCAGTATTTT. As protein: CSLLAGGWLVDTQYF.

This clonotype was recorded many times. This rearrangement joins TRBV5-1 to TRBJ2-1, with D tentatively TRBD1 or TRBD2 (5 bases each). Trimming stripped 4 bases from V and 6 bases from J, with 11 bases between. CDR1 is SGHRS, CDR2 YFSETQ, per germline. The CDR3 sequence is 13 residues long. In DNA form, the CDR3 reads TGCGCCAGCAGCCGGGACCCTACCAATGAGCAGTTCTTC. This sequence encodes CASSRDPTNEQFF.

This clonotype has a handful of counts. The chain carries TRBV6-1 and TRBJ2-3; 9 nucleotides agree with TRBD2. The CDR3 runs 13 residues. V trimming: 10 bases; J trimming: 1 base; junction bases outside the gene matches: 3. The germline CDR1 and CDR2 sequences are MNHNS and SASEGT. For the CDR3, the DNA is TGTGCCACGAGGACTAGCGGCACAGATACGCAGTATTTT. Its protein is CATRTSGTDTQYF.